This passage covers 5 T cell receptor beta chains from one sample sequenced in a study of T cells after yellow fever vaccination. TCRdb called the 5' RACE reads again in MiXCR, with one record for every CDR3 protein. This sample has about 240,000 distinct CDR3 sequences, with 6.9% found just once. The sample consisted of CD4+ T cells sorted from PBMCs, taken 15 days after the yellow fever booster vaccination. These receptor sequences come from a man aged 25-40 years who received the YFV17D yellow fever vaccine.

This clonotype was counted only a few times. V usage is TRBV7-2 and J usage is TRBJ1-3, with TRBD1 as a possible D gene (6 bases). Trimming stripped 4 bases from V and 3 bases from J, with 16 bases between. CDR3 length: 16 amino acids. The V gene's germline CDR1 is SGHTA and CDR2 FQGNSA. The CDR3 DNA is TGTGCCAGCAGCTCCAGTGTGGGGGCGGGTGGAAACACCATATATTTT. Its translation: CASSSSVGAGGNTIYF.

The V call is TRBV4-2, the J call TRBJ1-2; the match to TRBD1 covers 7 bases. V gave up 3 bases and J gave up 1 base; unmatched junction bases: 8. CDR3 length equals 16 residues. Germline lookup yields CDR1 LGHNA and CDR2 YNFKEQ. The CDR3 protein is CASSQASGQNNYGYTF. Written as DNA, the CDR3 is TGTGCCAGCAGCCAGGCGTCGGGACAGAATAACTATGGCTACACCTTC.

There are many counts of this clonotype. The rearrangement joins TRBV7-2 to TRBJ2-7; a weak D match, TRBD1 (5 bases). The CDR3 loop spans 14 amino acids. Germline-derived CDR1 and CDR2 are SGHTA and FQGNSA. The germline V and J ends were trimmed by 2 bases and 3 bases, with 11 bases remaining between them. The DNA of the CDR3 is TGTGCCAGCAGCTTACAGGGTTCGGGCTACGAGCAGTACTTC. This gives the protein CASSLQGSGYEQYF. Looking up the rest from reference TRBV7-2 and TRBJ2-7 gives the full variable domain: GAGVSQSPSNKVTEKGKDVELRCDPISGHTALYWYRQSLGQGLEFLIYFQGNSAPDKSGLPSDRFSAERTGGSVSTLTIQRTQQEDSAVYLCASSLQGSGYEQYFGPGTRLTVT.

This clonotype showed up many times. The chain employs TRBV29-1 and TRBJ2-7, with D possibly being TRBD2 (7 bases). V lost 6 bases, J lost 3 bases, and 12 bases lay in between. The CDR3 contains 12 residues. CDR1 SQVTM and CDR2 ANQGSEA come from the germline V gene. CDR3 sequence: CSVRGGLYEQYF. CDR3 nucleotides: TGCAGCGTGAGGGGGGGCCTCTACGAGCAGTACTTC.

CDR3 loop: CSVERGPEQYF. The CDR3 DNA follows: TGCAGCGTTGAGAGGGGCCCGGAGCAGTACTTC. The gene calls are TRBV29-1 and TRBJ2-7; D possibly matches TRBD1 or TRBD2 (5 bases each). The V gene's germline CDR1 is SQVTM and CDR2 ANQGSEA. The CDR3 runs to 11 residues. V lost 3 bases and J 7 bases, leaving 10 bases between the germline ends.